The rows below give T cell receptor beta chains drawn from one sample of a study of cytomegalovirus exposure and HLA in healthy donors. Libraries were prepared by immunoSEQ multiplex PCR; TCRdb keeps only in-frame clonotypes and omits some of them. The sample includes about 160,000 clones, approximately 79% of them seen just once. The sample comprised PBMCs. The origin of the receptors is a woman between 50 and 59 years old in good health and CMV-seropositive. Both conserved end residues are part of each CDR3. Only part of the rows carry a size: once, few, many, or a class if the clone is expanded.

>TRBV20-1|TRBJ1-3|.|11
CSTPRGNTIYF
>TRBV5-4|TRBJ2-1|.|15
CASSWTSGSRYEQFF
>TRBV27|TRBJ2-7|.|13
CASRGTSRYEQYF
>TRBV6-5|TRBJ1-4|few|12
CASSEGGAQLFF
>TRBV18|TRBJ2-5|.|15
CASSFETGVALDQYF
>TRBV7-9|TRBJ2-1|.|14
CASSLTREGNEQFF
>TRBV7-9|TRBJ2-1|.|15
CASSLVLPGANEQFF
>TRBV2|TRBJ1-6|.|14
CASSGGRTNSPLHF
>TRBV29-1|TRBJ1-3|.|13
CSVEEQTGNTIYF
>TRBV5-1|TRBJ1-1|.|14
CASSWQGRDTEAFF
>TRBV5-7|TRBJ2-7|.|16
CASSFVIKGSGYEQYF
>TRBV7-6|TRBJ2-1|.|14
CASSFRTSADEQFF
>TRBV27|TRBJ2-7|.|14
CASSFYRALSEQYF